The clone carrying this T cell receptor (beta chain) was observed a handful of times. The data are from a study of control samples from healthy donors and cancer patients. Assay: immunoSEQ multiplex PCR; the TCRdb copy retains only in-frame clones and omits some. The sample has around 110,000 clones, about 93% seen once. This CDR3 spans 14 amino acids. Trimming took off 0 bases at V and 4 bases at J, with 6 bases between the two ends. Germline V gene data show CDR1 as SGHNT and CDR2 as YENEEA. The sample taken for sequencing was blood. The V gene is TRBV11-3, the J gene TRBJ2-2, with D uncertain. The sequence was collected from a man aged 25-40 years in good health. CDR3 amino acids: CASSLESTTGELFF. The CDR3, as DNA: TGTGCCAGCAGCTTAGAGAGCACCACCGGGGAGCTGTTTTTT.